The 32 T cell receptor beta chains below were found in one sample sequenced in a study of CXCR3-negative and CXCR3-positive naive CD8 T cells. The authors prepared UMI-labeled TRB cDNA libraries by 5' RACE. Using the 5' RACE reads, TCRdb records one entry per CDR3 protein without DNA. There are about 150,000 distinct CDR3 sequences in the sample, with 0.45% to 0.6% held by the top ten. Their target antigens are unknown. General study points: Relative to CXCR3-negative naive cells, CXCR3-positive naive cells had more hydrophobic TRB CDR3s.

Sequencing was performed on naive CXCR3+ CD8+ T cells from blood. Subset here: CD45RO-CCR7+CD27+CD95- naive CD8+ T cells expressing CXCR3 (TNR3+). The receptors come from a human donor in good health. Some clones in this sample may be carry-over from other donors' samples.

The V and J genes are TRBV7-2 and TRBJ2-2; TCRdb's D call of TRBD1 is untestable without DNA. Germline V gene sequence: CDR1 SGHTA, CDR2 FQGNSA. The CDR3 has 17 amino acids. The CDR3 spells CASSLSRDRARIGELFF.

The chain recombines TRBV2 with TRBJ2-7; checking the TCRdb D call of TRBD1 is not possible without DNA. The CDR3 loop spans 12 amino acids. CDR1 is SNHLY, CDR2 FYNNEI, per germline. CDR3 protein: CAFSGGGYEQYF.

The chain combines TRBV15 with TRBJ1-5; TCRdb reports TRBD1, a call that lacks DNA to check it against. The germline CDR1 and CDR2 sequences are LNHNV and YYDKDF (reference sequence). This CDR3 has 13 amino acids. The CDR3 here is CATSNEGAQPQHF.

This chain connects TRBV29-1 to TRBJ2-1; TCRdb's D call, TRBD1, is unchecked because there is no DNA. The CDR3 contains 14 residues. Germline-derived CDR1 and CDR2 are SQVTM and ANQGSEA. CDR3 sequence: CSVIGQGSYNEQFF.

This chain joins TRBV7-2 and TRBJ2-7; there is no DNA to check the TCRdb D call of TRBD1. Per the germline V gene, CDR1 is SGHTA and CDR2 is FQGNSA. The CDR3 length is 14 residues. CDR3 sequence reads: CASSYGTGTYEQYF.

The J gene is TRBJ1-6, the V gene TRBV4-2; TCRdb gives TRBD1 as the D gene, but with no DNA this cannot be confirmed. In germline, CDR1 is LGHNA, CDR2 YNFKEQ. The CDR3 length is 16 residues. The CDR3 sequence: CASSQTGQKTYSPLHF.

The chain combines TRBV7-9 with TRBJ2-1; the TCRdb call, TRBD2, lacks DNA for checking. This CDR3 is built from 12 residues. Germline values: CDR1 SEHNR, CDR2 FQNEAQ (reference sequence). CDR3 in amino acids: CASSFGGDEQFF.

The chain combines TRBV6-2 or TRBV6-3 with TRBJ2-7. Germline CDR1 is MNHEY and CDR2 is SVGEGT. The CDR3 covers 12 residues. This CDR3 is CASSYSTHEQYF.

This chain links TRBV28 with TRBJ2-1. This CDR3 is built from 11 residues. Germline V gives CDR1 MDHEN, CDR2 SYDVKM. CDR3 residues: CASRGNSEQFF.

The V call is TRBV7-6, the J call TRBJ2-1; the D call from TCRdb, TRBD2, cannot be confirmed without DNA. The V gene's germline CDR1 is SGHVS and CDR2 FNYEAQ. This CDR3 contains 16 residues. The CDR3 protein is CASSSGGGGSWDEQFF.

This chain links TRBV7-9 with TRBJ2-1; as DNA is missing, the TRBD2 call by TCRdb cannot be tested. The CDR3 loop spans 17 amino acids. Germline loops: CDR1 SEHNR, CDR2 FQNEAQ (reference sequence). The CDR3 is CASSLDPRLNSYNEQFF.

This chain joins TRBV3-1 and TRBJ2-3; TCRdb's assignment of TRBD1 cannot be checked, as there is no DNA. The CDR3 runs 17 residues. CDR1 and CDR2 (germline): LGHDT, YNNKEL (reference sequence). CDR3 sequence reads: CASSQGHPGGRTDTQYF.

CDR3 sequence: CASSQGWTGAIPAF. The chain carries TRBV4-3 and TRBJ1-2; the TCRdb D gene call, TRBD1, has no DNA to confirm it. The CDR3 spans 14 residues. CDR1 is LGHNA and CDR2 is YSLEER in the germline V gene.

The chain joins TRBV6-2 or TRBV6-3 to TRBJ2-7; absent DNA, TCRdb's TRBD2 call cannot be checked. The CDR3 is 13 residues long. The germline V gene has CDR1 MNHEY and CDR2 SVGEGT. This chain's CDR3 is CASRLSGRNEQYF.

The chain is built from TRBV9 and TRBJ1-6. This CDR3 comprises 14 residues. Germline CDR1 reads SGDLS; CDR2 reads YYNGEE. The CDR3: CASSASGPNSPLHF.

The chain is built from TRBV7-9 and TRBJ2-7. The CDR3 has 14 residues. Germline CDR1 reads SEHNR; CDR2 reads FQNEAQ (reference sequence). CDR3 residues: CASSSKRTGYEQYF.

The V and J genes are TRBV12-3 or TRBV12-4 and TRBJ1-5. This CDR3 is built from 18 residues. The CDR3 reads CASSFLPPEGMSNQPQHF.

The rearrangement joins TRBV7-2 to TRBJ2-7; there is no DNA to check the TCRdb D call of TRBD2. The CDR3 spans 13 residues. Looked up from germline, CDR1 is SGHTA and CDR2 is FQGNSA. The CDR3 sequence: CASSLRASPEQYF.

V is TRBV30 and J is TRBJ2-7. Germline V gene sequence: CDR1 GTSNPN, CDR2 SVGIG (reference sequence). The CDR3 loop spans 12 amino acids. The chain's CDR3 is CASSHTSYEQYF.

The J gene is TRBJ2-1, the V gene TRBV7-6; TCRdb calls TRBD2, which cannot be checked without DNA. The CDR3 runs 13 residues. CDR1 is SGHVS, CDR2 FNYEAQ, per germline. This CDR3 is CASSPTRNNEQFF.

The chain employs TRBV11-3 and TRBJ2-2; the D call of TRBD2 rests on TCRdb alone, since no DNA is present to check it. Germline CDR1 reads SGHNT; CDR2 reads YENEEA. The length of the CDR3 is 17 residues. The CDR3 is CASSHLGWAELTGELFF.

The rearrangement joins TRBV11-3 to TRBJ1-1; the D call from TCRdb, TRBD1, cannot be confirmed without DNA. The length of the CDR3 is 15 residues. Germline V lookup: CDR1 SGHNT, CDR2 YENEEA. CDR3 amino acids: CASSLSGYGHTEAFF.

V usage is TRBV28 and J usage is TRBJ2-7; TCRdb gives TRBD2 as the D gene, but with no DNA this cannot be confirmed. In germline, CDR1 is MDHEN, CDR2 SYDVKM. This CDR3 has 16 amino acids. Here the CDR3 reads CASRDLAGASGYEQYF.

J is TRBJ2-1 and V is TRBV12-3 or TRBV12-4; TCRdb proposes TRBD1, but this gene call is untestable without DNA. The CDR3 runs to 16 residues. The CDR3 spells CASSRPRDRVYNEQFF.

The rearrangement uses TRBV23-1 and TRBJ2-3; the TCRdb call, TRBD2, lacks DNA for checking. TRBV23-1 is an ORF; its function is uncertain. The CDR3 totals 17 residues. The CDR3 is CASSQNHPSGVADTQYF.

This chain joins TRBV7-6 and TRBJ2-7; no DNA is available, so the TRBD1 call from TCRdb remains unchecked. Germline values: CDR1 SGHVS, CDR2 FNYEAQ. This CDR3 comprises 16 residues. The CDR3: CASSLQQGQGAGEQYF.

The chain employs TRBV4-1 and TRBJ2-5; there is no DNA to check the TCRdb D call of TRBD2. CDR3 length equals 15 residues. Germline V lookup: CDR1 MGHRA, CDR2 YSYEKL. The chain's CDR3 is CASSQLAGPGETQYF.

J is TRBJ2-5 and V is TRBV29-1; TCRdb designates TRBD2, a call that cannot be tested without DNA. Germline CDR1 SQVTM, CDR2 ANQGSEA. This CDR3 is built from 13 residues. The CDR3 loop is CSVELGPSETQYF.

The rearrangement joins TRBV10-2 to TRBJ2-2; TCRdb picks TRBD2, but there is no DNA to check that call. Germline-derived CDR1 and CDR2 are WSHSY and SAAADI. The CDR3 consists of 12 residues. Here the CDR3 reads CAILALTGELFF.

The chain is built from TRBV9 and TRBJ2-6. This CDR3 contains 15 residues. Germline CDR1 reads SGDLS; CDR2 reads YYNGEE. CDR3 loop: CASSIGSSGANVLTF.

The chain is built from TRBV20-1 and TRBJ1-1; TCRdb designates TRBD1, a call that cannot be tested without DNA. In germline, CDR1 is DFQATT, CDR2 SNEGSKA (reference sequence). CDR3 length equals 15 residues. CDR3 region: CSASDLRTGDTEAFF.

The chain combines TRBV19 with TRBJ2-7. Germline V lookup: CDR1 LNHDA, CDR2 SQIVND (reference sequence). The CDR3 spans 14 residues. The CDR3 is CASSLQGTPHEQYF.